This T cell receptor (beta chain) came from a study of CD8+ T cells in alopecia areata. As for the study in general: Among treated patients, severity was scored by affected scalp area percentage. Study-wide results and limits: Numerous clones, expanded in lesions, remained in scalp and blood during tofacitinib. Affected scalp, especially in alopecia totalis/universalis, had a higher clonality than normal scalp did.

V lost 6 bases to trimming and J lost 1 base, with 20 bases between them. The germline CDR1 and CDR2 sequences are SNHLY and FYNNEI. The CDR3 length is 17 residues. Reverse transcription of extracted RNA yielded cDNA, which provided the sequencing template. The method was immunoSEQ multiplex PCR; TCRdb's version includes in-frame clones alone and lacks a portion of them. The sample lists 110,000 to 150,000 clones; 50% to 65% were seen once. As for this clone: As yet, its antigen is unknown.

The treatment: oral pan-JAK inhibitor, 5-10 mg twice daily. Those with alopecia areata gave lesional scalp punch biopsies and peripheral blood. This TCR derives from a human donor with alopecia areata. The source material was CD8+ T cells sorted from blood, sampled at week 4, from a patient treated with tofacitinib. This chain connects TRBV2 to TRBJ2-3; possibly TRBD1 or TRBD2 for D (5 bases each). The DNA of the CDR3 is TGTGCCAGCAGCCGCCCCCAAGGGGCGGAGGGCACAGATACGCAGTATTTT. Protein: CASSRPQGAEGTDTQYF. Looking up the rest from reference TRBV2 and TRBJ2-3 gives the full variable domain: EPEVTQTPSHQVTQMGQEVILRCVPISNHLYFYWYRQILGQKVEFLVSFYNNEISEKSEIFDDQFSVERPDGSNFTLKIRSTKLEDSAMYFCASSRPQGAEGTDTQYFGPGTRLTVL.